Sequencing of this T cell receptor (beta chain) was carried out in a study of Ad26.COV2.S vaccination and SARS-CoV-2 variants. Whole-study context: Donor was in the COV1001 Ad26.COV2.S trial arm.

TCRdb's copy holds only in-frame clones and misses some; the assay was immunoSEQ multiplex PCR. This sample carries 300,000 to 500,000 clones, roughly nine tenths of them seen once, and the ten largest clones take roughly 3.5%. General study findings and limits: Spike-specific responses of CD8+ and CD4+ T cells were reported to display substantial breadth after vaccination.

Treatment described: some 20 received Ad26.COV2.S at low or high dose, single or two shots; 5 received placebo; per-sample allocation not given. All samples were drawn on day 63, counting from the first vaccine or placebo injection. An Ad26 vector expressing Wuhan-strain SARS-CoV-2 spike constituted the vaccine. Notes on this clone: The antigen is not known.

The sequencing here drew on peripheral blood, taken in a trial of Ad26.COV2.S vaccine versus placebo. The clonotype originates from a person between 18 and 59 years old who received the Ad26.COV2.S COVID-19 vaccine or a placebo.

The DNA for the CDR3 is TGTGCCAGCAGCTCTTCCGGGACGACTGGAAACACCATATATTTT. Protein sequence: CASSSSGTTGNTIYF. The V and J genes are TRBV5-5 and TRBJ1-3, with a possible D match to TRBD1 (5 bases). Germline V lookup: CDR1 SGHKS, CDR2 YYEKEE (reference sequence). The CDR3 loop spans 15 amino acids. V gave up 3 bases and J gave up 2 bases, with 12 bases separating them.